This record looks at one T cell receptor beta chain sequence and its context. The record originates from a study of blood T cell repertoires in COVID-19. Overall study context: Donors in the United States, Italy and Spain gave samples during acute or convalescent COVID-19. PBMCs, B-cell-depleted T cells, or T cells were the source of the cDNA or gDNA that made up the material.

In the original analysis: Amplifying reference gene primers gave estimates of nucleated cell counts. The protocol was immunoSEQ multiplex PCR, while the TCRdb copy is restricted to in-frame clones and leaves out a portion. Clone size and V and J calls were adopted from that table, with D and trimming inferred from the DNA. The sample yields 260,000 or so clones, 82% seen once. Germline V lookup: CDR1 SNHLY, CDR2 FYNNEI. This CDR3 has 15 amino acids. The trim removed 6 bases at V and 5 bases at J, leaving 9 bases unmatched. This chain links TRBV2 with TRBJ1-1, with TRBD1 matching over 10 bases. This receptor was taken from a woman in her 70s with acute or convalescent COVID-19. Sequencing used peripheral blood. Here the CDR3 DNA reads TGTGCCAGCAGAAGAATCGGGACAGGGGTAACTGAAGCTTTCTTT. Translating it yields CASRRIGTGVTEAFF. The whole variable domain, filled in from reference TRBV2 and TRBJ1-1, reads EPEVTQTPSHQVTQMGQEVILRCVPISNHLYFYWYRQILGQKVEFLVSFYNNEISEKSEIFDDQFSVERPDGSNFTLKIRSTKLEDSAMYFCASRRIGTGVTEAFFGQGTRLTVV.